This record looks at one T cell receptor beta chain sequence and its context. Its antigen is as yet unknown. This entry is derived from a study of T cell repertoires in cytomegalovirus infection. Study-level information: From public TCR beta signatures came an indication of both CMV infection and matching HLA type.

In germline, CDR1 is DFQATT, CDR2 SNEGSKA (reference sequence). This CDR3 has 14 residues. V shed 5 bases, J shed 0 bases, and the junction held 5 bases outside the gene matches. Study outcomes and limitations: Carriage of CMV together with the relevant HLA was identifiable through cumulative public TCR beta family frequency. There were HLA-C-restricted CMV-specific TCR beta clonotypes dominating the ex vivo response.

In TCRdb, the reads were re-called with MiXCR into one record per CDR3 protein. The sample contains approximately 730,000 distinct CDR3 sequences, roughly a third of which appear only once. This TCR was recovered from a human donor in good health (CMV status not recorded). Some clones in this sample may be carry-over from other donors' samples. The sequences come from cultured PBMCs, collected from culture after CMV antigen stimulation. V is TRBV20-1 and J is TRBJ2-3; 7 bases are shared with TRBD2. The CDR3 DNA follows: TGCAGTGCTCGAAGCGGGAAAAGCACAGATACGCAGTATTTT. Encoded protein: CSARSGKSTDTQYF.